This TCR beta chain was profiled in a study of blood T cell repertoires in COVID-19. Background on the study: Acute and convalescent COVID-19 specimens originated in the United States, Italy and Spain. Sources were T cells, B-cell-depleted T cells, or PBMCs; the material itself was cDNA or gDNA.

Authors' analysis steps: Amplification of reference gene primers was used by the study to estimate nucleated cell counts. Repertoires were generated with immunoSEQ multiplex PCR, while TCRdb's copy carries only in-frame clones and drops some. V and J calls and clone size follow that table, whereas D and trimming were derived from the DNA. The sample consists of about 270,000 clones, approximately 86% of them appearing once. Sequencing input: peripheral blood. The receptor comes from a man between 35 and 55 years old who had recovered from COVID-19.

The CDR3 DNA reads as TGTGCCATCAGTGAGACCCAGAGGAAGAGCTACGAGCAGTACTTC. Amino acids: CAISETQRKSYEQYF. The rearrangement uses TRBV10-3 and TRBJ2-7, with D hard to call. Germline values: CDR1 ENHRY, CDR2 SYGVKD. Trimming pared 2 bases from V and 3 bases from J, leaving 14 bases between. This CDR3 has 15 amino acids.